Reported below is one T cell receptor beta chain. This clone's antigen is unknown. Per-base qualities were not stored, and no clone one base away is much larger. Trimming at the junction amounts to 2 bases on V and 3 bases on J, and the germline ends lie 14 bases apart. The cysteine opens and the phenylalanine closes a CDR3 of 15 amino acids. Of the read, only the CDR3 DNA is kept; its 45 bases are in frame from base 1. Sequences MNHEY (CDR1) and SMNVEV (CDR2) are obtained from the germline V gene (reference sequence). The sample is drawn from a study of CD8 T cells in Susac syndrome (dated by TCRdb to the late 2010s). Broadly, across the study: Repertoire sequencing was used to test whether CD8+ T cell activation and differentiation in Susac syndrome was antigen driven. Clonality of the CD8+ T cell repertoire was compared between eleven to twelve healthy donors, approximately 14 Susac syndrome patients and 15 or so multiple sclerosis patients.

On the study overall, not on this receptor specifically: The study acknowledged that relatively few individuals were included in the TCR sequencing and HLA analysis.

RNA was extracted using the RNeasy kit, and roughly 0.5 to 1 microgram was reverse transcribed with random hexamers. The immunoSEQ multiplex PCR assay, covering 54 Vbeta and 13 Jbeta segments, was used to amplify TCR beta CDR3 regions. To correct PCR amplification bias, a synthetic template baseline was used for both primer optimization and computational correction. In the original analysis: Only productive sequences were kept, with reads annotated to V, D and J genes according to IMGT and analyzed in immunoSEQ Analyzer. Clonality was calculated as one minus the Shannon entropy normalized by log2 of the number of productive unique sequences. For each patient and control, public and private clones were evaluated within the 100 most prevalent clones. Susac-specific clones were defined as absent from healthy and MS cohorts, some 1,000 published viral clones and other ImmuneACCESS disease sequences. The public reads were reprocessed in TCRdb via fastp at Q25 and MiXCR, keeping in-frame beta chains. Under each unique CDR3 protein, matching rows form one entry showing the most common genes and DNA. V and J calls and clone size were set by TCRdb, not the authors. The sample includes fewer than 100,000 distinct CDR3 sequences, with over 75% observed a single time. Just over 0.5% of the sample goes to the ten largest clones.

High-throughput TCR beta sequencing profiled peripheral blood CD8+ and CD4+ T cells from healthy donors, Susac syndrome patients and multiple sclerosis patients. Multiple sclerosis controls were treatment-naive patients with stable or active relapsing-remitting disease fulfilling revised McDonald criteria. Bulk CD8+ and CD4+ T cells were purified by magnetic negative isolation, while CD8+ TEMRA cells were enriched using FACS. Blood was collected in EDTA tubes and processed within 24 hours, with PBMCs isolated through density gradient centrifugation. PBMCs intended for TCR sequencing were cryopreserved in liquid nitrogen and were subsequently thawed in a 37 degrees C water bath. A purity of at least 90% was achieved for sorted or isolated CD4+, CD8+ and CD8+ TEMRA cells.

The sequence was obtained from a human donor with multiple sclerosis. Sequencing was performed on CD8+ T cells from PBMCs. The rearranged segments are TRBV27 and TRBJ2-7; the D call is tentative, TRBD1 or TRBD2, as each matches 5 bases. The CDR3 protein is CASSLGGSVRYEQYF. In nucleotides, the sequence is TGTGCCAGCAGTTTAGGGGGATCGGTACGCTACGAGCAGTACTTC.